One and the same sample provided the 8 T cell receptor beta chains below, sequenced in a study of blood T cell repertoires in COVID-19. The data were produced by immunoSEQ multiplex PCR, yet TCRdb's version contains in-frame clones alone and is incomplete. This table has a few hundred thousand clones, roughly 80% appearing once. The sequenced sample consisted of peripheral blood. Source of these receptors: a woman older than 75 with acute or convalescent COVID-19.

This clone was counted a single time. The CDR3 sequence is CASSTTGVVYGYTF. The CDR3 nucleotides are TGTGCCAGCAGTACGACAGGGGTGGTCTATGGCTACACCTTC. The chain links TRBV28 to TRBJ1-2; 8 bases fit TRBD1. The J segment lost 4 bases and the V segment lost 5 bases, leaving 6 bases of the junction unmatched. Germline V gene data show CDR1 as MDHEN and CDR2 as SYDVKM. The CDR3 contains 14 residues.

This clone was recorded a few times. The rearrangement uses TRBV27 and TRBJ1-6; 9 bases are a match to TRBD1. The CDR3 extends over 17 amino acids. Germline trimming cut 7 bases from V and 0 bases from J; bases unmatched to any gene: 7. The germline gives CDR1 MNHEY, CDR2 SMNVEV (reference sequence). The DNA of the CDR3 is TGTGCCAGCACTATCGGGACAGGGAGCTCCTATAATTCACCCCTCCACTTT. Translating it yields CASTIGTGSSYNSPLHF.

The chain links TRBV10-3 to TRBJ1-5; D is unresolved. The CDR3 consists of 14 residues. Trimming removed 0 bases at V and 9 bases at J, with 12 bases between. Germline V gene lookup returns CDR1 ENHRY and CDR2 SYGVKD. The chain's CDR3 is CAISESADIGPQHF. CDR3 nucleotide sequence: TGTGCCATCAGTGAGTCGGCTGACATCGGGCCCCAGCATTTT.

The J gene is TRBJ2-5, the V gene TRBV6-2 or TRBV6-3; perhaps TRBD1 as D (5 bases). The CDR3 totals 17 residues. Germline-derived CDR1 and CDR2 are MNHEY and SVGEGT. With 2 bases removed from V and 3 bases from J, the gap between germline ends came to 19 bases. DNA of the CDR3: TGTGCCAGCAGTTACGGGCTGGGCAGGGTGCGAGAAGAGACCCAGTACTTC. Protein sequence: CASSYGLGRVREETQYF.

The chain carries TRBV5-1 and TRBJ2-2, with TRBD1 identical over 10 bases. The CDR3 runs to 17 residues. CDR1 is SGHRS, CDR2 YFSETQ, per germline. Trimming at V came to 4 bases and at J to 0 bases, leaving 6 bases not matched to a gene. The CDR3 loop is CASSPGTGATNTGELFF. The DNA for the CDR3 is TGCGCCAGCAGCCCCGGGACAGGGGCTACGAACACCGGGGAGCTGTTTTTT.

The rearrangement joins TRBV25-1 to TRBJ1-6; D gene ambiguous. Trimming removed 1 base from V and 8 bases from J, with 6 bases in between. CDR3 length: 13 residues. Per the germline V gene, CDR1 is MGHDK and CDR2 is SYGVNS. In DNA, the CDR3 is TGTGCCAGCAGTGAATTCAGTGATTCACCCCTCCACTTT. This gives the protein CASSEFSDSPLHF.

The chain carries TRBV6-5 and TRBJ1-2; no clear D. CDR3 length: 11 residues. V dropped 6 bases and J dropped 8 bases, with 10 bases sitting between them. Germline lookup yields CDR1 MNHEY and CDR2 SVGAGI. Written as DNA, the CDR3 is TGTGCCAGCAGGATCCGGGAGGGCTACACCTTC. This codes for CASRIREGYTF.

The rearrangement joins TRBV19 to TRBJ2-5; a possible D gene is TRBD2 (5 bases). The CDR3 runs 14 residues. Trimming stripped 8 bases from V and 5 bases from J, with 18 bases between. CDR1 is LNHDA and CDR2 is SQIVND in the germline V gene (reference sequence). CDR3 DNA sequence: TGTGCCAGTTCCGATTTTTTAGGGAGCGAGACCCAGTACTTC. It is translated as CASSDFLGSETQYF. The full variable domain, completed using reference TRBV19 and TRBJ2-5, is DGGITQSPKYLFRKEGQNVTLSCEQNLNHDAMYWYRQDPGQGLRLIYYSQIVNDFQKGDIAEGYSVSREKKESFPLTVTSAQKNPTAFYLCASSDFLGSETQYFGPGTRLLVL.